There are a few counts of the clone carrying this T cell receptor beta chain. Its specificity is not known. The germline gives CDR1 LGHNT, CDR2 FRNRAP. The CDR3 contains 14 residues. V dropped 1 base and J dropped 10 bases, with 15 bases sitting between them. This specimen belongs to a study of T cells after yellow fever vaccination. Findings and limits, study-wide: Once the booster was given, most primary-vaccination clones reappeared, at about 97% for CD4 and around 90% for CD8.

TCRdb re-analysed the 5' RACE reads in MiXCR, keeping a single row per CDR3 protein. The data hold 510,000 or so distinct CDR3 sequences, with roughly 19% observed a single time. This chain connects TRBV12-5 to TRBJ2-3; D might be TRBD1 (6 bases). The sequenced sample was PBMCs, obtained 15 days after the yellow fever booster vaccination. This receptor was obtained from a man in his thirties or forties who received the YFV17D yellow fever vaccine. DNA of the CDR3: TGTGCTAGTGGTTTGGGGGGGCAGAGTTCTCCGCAGTATTTT. Protein product: CASGLGGQSSPQYF.